This T cell receptor beta chain was retrieved from a study of cytomegalovirus exposure and HLA in healthy donors. Study-level findings and limits: There were 150 to 200 TCR beta chains listed as cytomegalovirus-associated.

The V end lost 2 bases, the J end lost 6 bases, and 15 bases lay between the germline ends. Germline lookup yields CDR1 SGDLS and CDR2 YYNGEE. The CDR3 is 14 amino acids. The PCR made use of 60 Vbeta and 13 Jbeta primers. The data were produced by immunoSEQ multiplex PCR, yet TCRdb's version contains in-frame clones alone and is incomplete. The repertoire holds approximately 170,000 clones, with more than 60% as singletons. Turning to this clone: The antigen is undetermined.

The sequenced sample was PBMCs. The chain is built from TRBV9 and TRBJ2-7; tentatively, D is TRBD1 (5 bases). This clonotype was obtained from a male donor in good health and CMV-seronegative. The CDR3 reads CASSVGDSRIEQYF. The CDR3 region has the DNA TGTGCCAGCAGCGTTGGAGACAGCCGAATCGAGCAGTACTTC.